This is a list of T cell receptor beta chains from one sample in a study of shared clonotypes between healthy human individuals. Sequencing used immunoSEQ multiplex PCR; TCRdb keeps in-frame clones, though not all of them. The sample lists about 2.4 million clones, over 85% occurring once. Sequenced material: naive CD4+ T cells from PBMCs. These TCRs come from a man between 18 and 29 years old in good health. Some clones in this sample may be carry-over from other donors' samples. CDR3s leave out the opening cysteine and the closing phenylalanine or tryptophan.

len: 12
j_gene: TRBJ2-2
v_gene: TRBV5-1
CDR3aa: ASSPDGNTGELF

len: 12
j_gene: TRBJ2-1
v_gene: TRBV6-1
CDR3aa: ASSELGGDNEQF

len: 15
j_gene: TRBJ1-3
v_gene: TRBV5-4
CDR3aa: ASSLAVDRGKGNTIY

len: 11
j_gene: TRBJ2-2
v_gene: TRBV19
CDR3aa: ASREQAAGELF

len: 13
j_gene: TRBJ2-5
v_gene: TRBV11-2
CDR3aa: ASSLGRGGQETQY

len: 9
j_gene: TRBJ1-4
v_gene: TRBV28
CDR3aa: ASTKARVLF

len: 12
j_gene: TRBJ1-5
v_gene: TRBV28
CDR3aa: ASSLPGFNQPQH

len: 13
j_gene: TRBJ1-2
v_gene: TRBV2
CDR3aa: ASSKKLDSNYGYT

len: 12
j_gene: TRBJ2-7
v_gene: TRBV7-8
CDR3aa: ASSFWVGAYEQY

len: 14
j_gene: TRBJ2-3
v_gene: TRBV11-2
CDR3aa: ASSFLSALRTDTQY

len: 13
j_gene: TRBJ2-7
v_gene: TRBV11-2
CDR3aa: ASSRLFRDSYEQY

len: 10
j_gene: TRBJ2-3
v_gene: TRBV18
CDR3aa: ASSPMFGTQY

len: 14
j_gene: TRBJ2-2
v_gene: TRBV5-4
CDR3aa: ASSLEIPAGTGELF

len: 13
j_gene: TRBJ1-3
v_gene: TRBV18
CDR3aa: ASSPGTVSGNTIY

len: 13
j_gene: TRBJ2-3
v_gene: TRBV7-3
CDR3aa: ASSLIGGSADTQY

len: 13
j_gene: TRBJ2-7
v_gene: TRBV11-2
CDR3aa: ASSPLATLSYEQY

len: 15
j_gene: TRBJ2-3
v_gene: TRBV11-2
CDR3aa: ASSPRLGQGSTDTQY

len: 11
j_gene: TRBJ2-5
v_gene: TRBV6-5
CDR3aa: ASSWTTQETQY

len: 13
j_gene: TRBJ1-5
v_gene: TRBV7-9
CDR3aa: ASSLAAGINQPQH

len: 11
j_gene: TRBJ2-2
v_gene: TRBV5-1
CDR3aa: ASSTGGGWELF

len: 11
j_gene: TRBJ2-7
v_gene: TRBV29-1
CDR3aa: SGASGSRNEQY

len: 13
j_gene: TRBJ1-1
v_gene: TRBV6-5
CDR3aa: ASNYRAQGNTEAF

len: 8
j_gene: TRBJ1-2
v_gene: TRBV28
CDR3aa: ATGGQGYT

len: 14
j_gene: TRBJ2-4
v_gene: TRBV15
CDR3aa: ATSMGQTQAKNIQY

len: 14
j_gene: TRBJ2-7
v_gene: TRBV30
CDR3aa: AWRVRTSAPAYEQY

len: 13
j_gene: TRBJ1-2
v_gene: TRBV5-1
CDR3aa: ASSWASGTNYGYT